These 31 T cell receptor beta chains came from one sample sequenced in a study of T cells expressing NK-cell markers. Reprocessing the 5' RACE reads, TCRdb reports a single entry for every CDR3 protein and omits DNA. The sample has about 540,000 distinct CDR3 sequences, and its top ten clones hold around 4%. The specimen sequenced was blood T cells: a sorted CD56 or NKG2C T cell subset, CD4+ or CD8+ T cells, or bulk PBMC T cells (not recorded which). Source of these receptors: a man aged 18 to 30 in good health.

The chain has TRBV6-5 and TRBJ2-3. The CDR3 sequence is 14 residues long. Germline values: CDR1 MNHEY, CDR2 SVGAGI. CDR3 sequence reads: CATRRGVGADTQYF.

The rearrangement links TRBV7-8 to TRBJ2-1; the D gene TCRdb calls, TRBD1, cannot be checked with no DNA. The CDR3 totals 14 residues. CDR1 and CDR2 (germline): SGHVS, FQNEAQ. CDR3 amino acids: CASSHRSSGAEQFF.

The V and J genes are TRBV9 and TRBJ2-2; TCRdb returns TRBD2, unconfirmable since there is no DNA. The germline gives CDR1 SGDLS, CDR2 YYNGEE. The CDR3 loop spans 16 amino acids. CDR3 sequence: CASSPPEGKNTGELFF.

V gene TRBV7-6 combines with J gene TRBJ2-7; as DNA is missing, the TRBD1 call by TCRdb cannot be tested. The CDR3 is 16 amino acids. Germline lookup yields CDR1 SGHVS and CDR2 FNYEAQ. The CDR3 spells CASSLFATGIFYEQYF.

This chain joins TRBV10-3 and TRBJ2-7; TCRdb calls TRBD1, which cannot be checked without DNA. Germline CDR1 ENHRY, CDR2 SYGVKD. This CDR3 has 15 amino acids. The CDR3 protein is CAISAVSGQWDEQYF.

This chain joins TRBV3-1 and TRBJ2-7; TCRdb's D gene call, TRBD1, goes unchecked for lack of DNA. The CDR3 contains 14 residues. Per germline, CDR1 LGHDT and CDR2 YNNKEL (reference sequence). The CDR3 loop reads CASSQAAGGYEQYF.

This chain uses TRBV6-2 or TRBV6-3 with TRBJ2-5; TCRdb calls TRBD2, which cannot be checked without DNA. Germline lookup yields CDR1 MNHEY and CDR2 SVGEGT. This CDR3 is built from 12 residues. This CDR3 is CATSGSGETQYF.

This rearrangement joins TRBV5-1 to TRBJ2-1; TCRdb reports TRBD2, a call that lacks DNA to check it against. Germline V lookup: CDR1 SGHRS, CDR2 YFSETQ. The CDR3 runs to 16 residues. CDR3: CASSGGGTSVSNEQFF.

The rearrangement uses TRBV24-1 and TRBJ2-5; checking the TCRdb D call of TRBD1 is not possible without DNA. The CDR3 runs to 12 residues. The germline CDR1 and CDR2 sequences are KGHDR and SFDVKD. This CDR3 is CATGVGKGTQYF.

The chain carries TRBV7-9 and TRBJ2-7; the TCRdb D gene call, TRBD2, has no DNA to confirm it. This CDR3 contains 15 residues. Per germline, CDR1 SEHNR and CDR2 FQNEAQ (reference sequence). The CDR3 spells CASSSGREGFYEQYF. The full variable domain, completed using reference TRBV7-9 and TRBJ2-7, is DTGVSQNPRHKITKRGQNVTFRCDPISEHNRLYWYRQTLGQGPEFLTYFQNEAQLEKSRLLSDRFSAERPKGSFSTLEIQRTEQGDSAMYLCASSSGREGFYEQYFGPGTRLTVT.

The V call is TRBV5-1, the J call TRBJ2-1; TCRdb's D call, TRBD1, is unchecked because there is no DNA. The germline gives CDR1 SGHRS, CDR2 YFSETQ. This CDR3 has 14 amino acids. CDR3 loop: CASSLWGQDDEQFF.

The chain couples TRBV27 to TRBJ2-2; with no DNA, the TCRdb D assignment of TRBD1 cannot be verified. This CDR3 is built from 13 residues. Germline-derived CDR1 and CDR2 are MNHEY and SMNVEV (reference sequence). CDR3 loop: CASGTGNSVELFF.

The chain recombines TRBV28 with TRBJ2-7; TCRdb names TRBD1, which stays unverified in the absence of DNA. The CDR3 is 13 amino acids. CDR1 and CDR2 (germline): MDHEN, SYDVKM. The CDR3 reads CASSLRTAYEQYF.

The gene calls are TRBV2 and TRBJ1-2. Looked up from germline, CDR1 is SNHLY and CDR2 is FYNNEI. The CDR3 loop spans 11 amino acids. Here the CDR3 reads CASRANYGYTF.

CDR3 sequence reads: CASSLGRRNTEAFF. The chain employs TRBV7-2 and TRBJ1-1. CDR1 and CDR2 (germline): SGHTA, FQGNSA. This CDR3 has 14 residues.

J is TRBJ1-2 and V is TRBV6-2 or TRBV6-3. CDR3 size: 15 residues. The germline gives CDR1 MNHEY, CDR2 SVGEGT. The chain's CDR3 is CASSHSSAEQRGYTF.

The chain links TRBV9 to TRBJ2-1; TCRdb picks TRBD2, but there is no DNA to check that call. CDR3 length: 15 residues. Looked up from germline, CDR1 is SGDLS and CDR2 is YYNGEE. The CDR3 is CASSWTSGGKDEQFF.

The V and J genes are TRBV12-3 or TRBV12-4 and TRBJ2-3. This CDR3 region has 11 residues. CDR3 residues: CASRKSDTQYF.

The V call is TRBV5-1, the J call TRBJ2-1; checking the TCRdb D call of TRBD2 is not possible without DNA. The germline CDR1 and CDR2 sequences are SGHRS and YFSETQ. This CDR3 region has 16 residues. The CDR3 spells CASSLGGLAGTDEQFF.

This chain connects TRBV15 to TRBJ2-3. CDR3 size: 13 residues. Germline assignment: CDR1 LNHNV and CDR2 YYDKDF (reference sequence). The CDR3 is CATSDGSADTQYF.

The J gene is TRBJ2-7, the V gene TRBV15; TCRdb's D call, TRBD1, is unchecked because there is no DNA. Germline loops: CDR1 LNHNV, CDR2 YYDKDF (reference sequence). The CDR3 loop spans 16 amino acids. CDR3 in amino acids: CATSRGVGQGNHEQYF.

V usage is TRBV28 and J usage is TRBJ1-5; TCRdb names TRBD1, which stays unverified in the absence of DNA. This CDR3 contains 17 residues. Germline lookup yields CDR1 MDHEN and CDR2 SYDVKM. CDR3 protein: CASSSTSRDSLYQPQHF.

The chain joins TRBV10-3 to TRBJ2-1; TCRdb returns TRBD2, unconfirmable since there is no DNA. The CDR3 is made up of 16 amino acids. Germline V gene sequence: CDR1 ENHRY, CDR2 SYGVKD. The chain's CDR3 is CAITQTSGDPYNEQFF.

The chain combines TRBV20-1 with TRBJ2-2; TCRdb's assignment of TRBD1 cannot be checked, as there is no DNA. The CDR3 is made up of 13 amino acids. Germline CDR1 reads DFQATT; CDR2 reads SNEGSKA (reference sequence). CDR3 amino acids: CSVKQGNTGELFF.

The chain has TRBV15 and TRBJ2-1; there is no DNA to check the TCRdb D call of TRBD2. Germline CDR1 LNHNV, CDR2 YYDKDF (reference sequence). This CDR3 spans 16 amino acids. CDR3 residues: CATSRDLSREGYEQFF.

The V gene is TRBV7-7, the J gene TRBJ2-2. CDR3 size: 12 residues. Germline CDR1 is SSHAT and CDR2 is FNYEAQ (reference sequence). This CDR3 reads CASSVKFGELFF.

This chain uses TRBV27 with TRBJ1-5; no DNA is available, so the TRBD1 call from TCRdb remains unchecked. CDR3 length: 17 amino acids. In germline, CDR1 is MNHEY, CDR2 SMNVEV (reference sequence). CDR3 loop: CASSLSGVRNSNQPQHF.

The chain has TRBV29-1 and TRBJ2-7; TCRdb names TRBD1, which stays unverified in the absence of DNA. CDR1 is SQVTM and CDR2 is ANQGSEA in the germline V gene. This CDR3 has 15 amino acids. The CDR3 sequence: CSVVAFGQHPYEQYF.

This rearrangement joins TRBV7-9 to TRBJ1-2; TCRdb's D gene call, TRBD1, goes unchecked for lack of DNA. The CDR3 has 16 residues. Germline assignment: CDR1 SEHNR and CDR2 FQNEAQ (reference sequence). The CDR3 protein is CASSPRRFDRGDGYTF.

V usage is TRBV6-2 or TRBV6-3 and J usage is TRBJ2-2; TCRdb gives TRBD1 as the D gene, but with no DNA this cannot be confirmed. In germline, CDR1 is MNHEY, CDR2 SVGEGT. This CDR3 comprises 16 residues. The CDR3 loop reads CASLSQTGLYTGELFF.

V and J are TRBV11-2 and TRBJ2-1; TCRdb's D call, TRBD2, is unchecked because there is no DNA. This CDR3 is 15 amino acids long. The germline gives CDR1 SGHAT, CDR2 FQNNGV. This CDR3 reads CASRLSGSGYNEQFF.